The 25 T cell receptor beta chains below all came from one sample that was sequenced in a study of cytomegalovirus exposure and HLA in healthy donors. Vbeta (60) and Jbeta (13) primers were used in the PCR. Sequenced by immunoSEQ multiplex PCR; TCRdb stores in-frame clones only, minus some. The table for this sample gives tens of thousands of clones. Material for sequencing was PBMCs. These TCRs come from a man aged 40-55 years in good health and CMV-seronegative.

The V call is TRBV5-4, the J call TRBJ1-4, with D possibly TRBD1 on 6 matching bases. The CDR3 is 15 amino acids. V dropped 0 bases and J dropped 8 bases, with 14 bases sitting between them. Germline-derived CDR1 and CDR2 are SGHNT and YYREEE (reference sequence). This CDR3 reads CASSLAGGAGEKLFF. For the CDR3, the DNA is TGTGCCAGCAGCTTGGCCGGGGGGGCAGGAGAAAAACTGTTTTTT.

This chain's CDR3 is CASSLASDLHRVARNTEAFF. For the CDR3, the DNA is TGTGCCAGCAGCTTAGCAAGTGACTTACACAGGGTCGCAAGGAACACTGAAGCTTTCTTT. The chain couples TRBV7-2 to TRBJ1-1; a possible D gene is TRBD1 (6 bases). Germline V lookup: CDR1 SGHTA, CDR2 FQGNSA. The CDR3 length is 20 residues. Trimming shortened V by 0 bases and J by 1 base, and 24 bases separated the two germline ends.

The chain employs TRBV30 and TRBJ2-5, with D perhaps TRBD1 (5 bases). Germline V gives CDR1 GTSNPN, CDR2 SVGIG (reference sequence). This CDR3 has 15 amino acids. Trimming removed 8 bases from V and 1 base from J, with 20 bases in between. CDR3: CAGQTGDNFQETQYF. CDR3 bases: TGTGCCGGCCAAACAGGAGACAACTTCCAAGAGACCCAGTACTTC. Using reference TRBV30 and TRBJ2-5 for the parts outside the CDR3, the full variable domain is SQTIHQWPATLVQPVGSPLSLECTVEGTSNPNLYWYRQAAGRGLQLLFYSVGIGQISSEVPQNLSASRPQDRQFILSSKKLLLSDSGFYLCAGQTGDNFQETQYFGPGTRLLVL.

V gene TRBV2 combines with J gene TRBJ1-5; D gene uncertain. Trimming removed 3 bases at V and 7 bases at J, with 10 bases between. The germline CDR1 and CDR2 sequences are SNHLY and FYNNEI. The CDR3 sequence is 13 residues long. DNA of the CDR3: TGTGCCAGCAGTGAGAGGGCAGGACAGCCCCAGCATTTT. The encoded protein is CASSERAGQPQHF.

This clone is classed as medium-sized (0.01 to 0.1%) by frequency. The V gene is TRBV6-1, the J gene TRBJ2-1; TRBD2 agrees at 8 bases. Germline loops: CDR1 MNHNS, CDR2 SASEGT. The CDR3 runs to 17 residues. V was clipped by 0 bases and J by 7 bases; unmatched bases: 11. The chain's CDR3 is CASSEASGLVGKNEQFF. For the CDR3, the DNA is TGTGCCAGCAGTGAAGCGTCGGGACTAGTGGGAAAAAATGAGCAGTTCTTC.

The chain has TRBV4-2 and TRBJ2-7; 9 bases map to TRBD1. CDR3 length: 15 amino acids. The J segment lost 0 bases and the V segment lost 5 bases, leaving 5 bases of the junction unmatched. CDR1 and CDR2 from the germline V gene are LGHNA and YNFKEQ. CDR3 in DNA: TGTGCCAGCAGCTCGGGGACAGGGAGCTCCTACGAGCAGTACTTC. Protein sequence: CASSSGTGSSYEQYF.

The J gene is TRBJ2-3, the V gene TRBV5-8, with 8 bases that match TRBD1. The V and J ends lost 4 bases and 0 bases, in that order; junction bases with no gene match: 4. The germline gives CDR1 SGHTS, CDR2 YDEGEE. The CDR3 extends over 15 amino acids. DNA of the CDR3: TGTGCCAGCAGCGGGACAGGAGATAGCACAGATACGCAGTATTTT. It is translated as CASSGTGDSTDTQYF. Looking up the rest from reference TRBV5-8 and TRBJ2-3 gives the full variable domain: EAGVTQSPTHLIKTRGQQATLRCSPISGHTSVYWYQQALGLGLQFLLWYDEGEERNRGNFPPRFSGRQFPNYSSELNVNALELEDSALYLCASSGTGDSTDTQYFGPGTRLTVL.

V usage is TRBV6-6 and J usage is TRBJ2-1, with 14 bases lining up with TRBD2. V gave up 6 bases and J gave up 7 bases; unmatched junction bases: 5. CDR1 is MNHNY and CDR2 is SVGAGI in the germline V gene (reference sequence). The CDR3 sequence is 15 residues long. Here the CDR3 DNA reads TGTGCCAGCAGCCGACTAGCGGGGGGGCCAAATGAGCAGTTCTTC. Translation: CASSRLAGGPNEQFF.

This chain connects TRBV5-4 to TRBJ2-4; 9 nucleotides agree with TRBD1. Germline lookup yields CDR1 SGHNT and CDR2 YYREEE (reference sequence). J was trimmed by 7 bases and V by 0 bases; bases with no gene match: 11. There are 17 residues in the CDR3. CDR3 region: CASSLDPGQGLRNIQYF. The CDR3 coding sequence is TGTGCCAGCAGCTTGGACCCGGGACAGGGTTTAAGGAACATTCAGTACTTC.

This sequence joins TRBV4-1 and TRBJ2-7; D possibly corresponds to TRBD1 (5 bases). Germline lookup yields CDR1 MGHRA and CDR2 YSYEKL. Trimming removed 0 bases from V and 2 bases from J, with 11 bases in between. The CDR3 runs to 15 residues. This CDR3 reads CASSQDQTETYEQYF. The CDR3 nucleotides are TGCGCCAGCAGCCAAGATCAGACAGAAACCTACGAGCAGTACTTC.

In terms of frequency, this clone is medium-sized. The J gene is TRBJ1-6, the V gene TRBV6-6; 8 nucleotides match TRBD1. Germline CDR1 is MNHNY and CDR2 is SVGAGI (reference sequence). This CDR3 has 16 residues. Trimming took 6 bases from V and 5 from J; bases not matched to a gene: 9. CDR3 coding DNA: TGTGCCAGCAGCACTGAACAGGGGGTAAATAATTCACCCCTCCACTTT. Protein sequence: CASSTEQGVNNSPLHF.

The chain joins TRBV11-2 to TRBJ1-6; tentative D call: TRBD1 (6 bases). CDR1 is SGHAT and CDR2 is FQNNGV in the germline V gene. There are 16 residues in the CDR3. The V gene lost 2 bases and the J gene lost 8 bases, with 16 bases spanning the gap. The CDR3 nucleotides are TGTGCCAGCAGCTTAACCCCAACAGGGTTTTATTCACCCCTCCACTTT. Protein sequence: CASSLTPTGFYSPLHF. Filled out from reference TRBV11-2 and TRBJ1-6, the complete variable domain reads EAGVAQSPRYKIIEKRQSVAFWCNPISGHATLYWYQQILGQGPKLLIQFQNNGVVDDSQLPKDRFSAERLKGVDSTLKIQPAKLEDSAVYLCASSLTPTGFYSPLHFGNGTRLTVT.

The chain employs TRBV30 and TRBJ1-6, with D possibly being TRBD1 (6 bases). The CDR3 totals 15 residues. Germline CDR1 GTSNPN, CDR2 SVGIG (reference sequence). V gave up 5 bases and J gave up 7 bases, with 18 bases separating them. The DNA for the CDR3 is TGTGCCTGGTCGCGGTGGCAGGGGCTGAATTCACCCCTCCACTTT. Translated, it gives CAWSRWQGLNSPLHF.

The V gene is TRBV7-8, the J gene TRBJ1-6, with 10 bases lining up with TRBD1. The CDR3 runs to 15 residues. The ends lost 3 bases at V and 10 bases at J; junction bases unmatched: 6. Germline V lookup: CDR1 SGHVS, CDR2 FQNEAQ. The CDR3, as DNA: TGTGCCAGCAGCTTTGGGACAGGGGCTGGATCACCCCTCCACTTT. It is translated as CASSFGTGAGSPLHF.

The chain couples TRBV6-1 to TRBJ2-3; 8 bases fit TRBD1. Germline V gene data show CDR1 as MNHNS and CDR2 as SASEGT. CDR3 length: 17 residues. V trimming: 4 bases; J trimming: 3 bases; junction bases outside the gene matches: 12. The CDR3 is CASSGDRNLPGTDTQYF. The CDR3, as DNA: TGTGCCAGCAGTGGGGACAGGAACCTCCCGGGGACAGATACGCAGTATTTT.

This chain links TRBV25-1 with TRBJ2-3, with a possible D match to TRBD1 (5 bases). Trimming took 4 bases from V and 2 from J, leaving 16 bases between them. Per the germline V gene, CDR1 is MGHDK and CDR2 is SYGVNS. The CDR3 is made up of 16 amino acids. This CDR3 is CASSGGEPRATDTQYF. The CDR3 bases are TGTGCCAGCAGTGGGGGCGAACCGCGTGCCACAGATACGCAGTATTTT.

The gene calls are TRBV19 and TRBJ1-2; D remains unclear. The CDR3 spans 9 residues. The germline V and J ends were trimmed by 11 bases and 7 bases, with 8 bases remaining between them. Germline CDR1 LNHDA, CDR2 SQIVND (reference sequence). The CDR3 sequence: CAAGGGYTF. The CDR3, as DNA: TGTGCCGCAGGAGGTGGCTACACCTTC.

About this clone itself: An end of the junction does not agree with germline; a read error may underlie this. The chain links TRBV7-7 to TRBJ2-2; TRBD2 matches at 8 bases. Looked up from germline, CDR1 is SSHAT and CDR2 is FNYEAQ (reference sequence). The CDR3 loop spans 14 amino acids. Here the CDR3 DNA reads TGTGCTAGCAGCTTGGGACTAGGTCCCGGGGAGCTGTTTTTT. Encoded protein: CASSLGLGPGELFF.

About this clone itself: The junction shows a germline mismatch at one end, possibly a read error. The rearrangement uses TRBV5-6 and TRBJ2-5; D gene unclear. Germline V gene sequence: CDR1 SGHDT, CDR2 YYEEEE. The CDR3 extends over 13 amino acids. The CDR3 DNA reads as TGTGCCAGCAGGTTGGGCAGGCAAGAGACCCAGTACTTC. It is translated as CASRLGRQETQYF.

The genes are TRBV29-1 and TRBJ2-5; 9 bases fit TRBD1. The J segment lost 4 bases and the V segment lost 5 bases, leaving 8 bases of the junction unmatched. The CDR3 contains 14 residues. Germline V gene lookup returns CDR1 SQVTM and CDR2 ANQGSEA. The CDR3 DNA reads TGCAGCGTTACCCTACAGGGGGCGAGAGAGACCCAGTACTTC. Its protein is CSVTLQGARETQYF.

The CDR3 DNA follows: TGTGCCAGCAGCCAAGTCGAGGGTAGCAGGAATGAGCAGTTCTTC. Residues: CASSQVEGSRNEQFF. The rearrangement joins TRBV4-2 to TRBJ2-1; D is perhaps TRBD2 (5 bases). The V and J ends lost 1 base and 7 bases respectively, with 14 bases between them. The germline CDR1 and CDR2 sequences are LGHNA and YNFKEQ. CDR3 length: 15 residues.

The chain recombines TRBV9 with TRBJ2-2; 10 bases match TRBD1. Germline V gives CDR1 SGDLS, CDR2 YYNGEE. Trimming took 3 bases from V and 3 from J; bases not matched to a gene: 8. The CDR3 is made up of 17 amino acids. The CDR3 loop is CASSAPRGTGDTGELFF. The CDR3 region has the DNA TGTGCCAGCAGCGCCCCTCGGGGGACAGGGGACACCGGGGAGCTGTTTTTT.

The chain couples TRBV21-1 to TRBJ2-7; the table names TRBD1, a call not compared with the DNA. TRBV21-1 is listed as a pseudogene. CDR3 size: 14 residues. CDR3 in DNA: TGTGCCAGCAGCGGACGGACAGGGACCTACGAGCAGTACTTC. The encoded protein is CASSGRTGTYEQYF.

In nucleotides, the CDR3 is TGCGCCAGCGGACAGGGGGCCGGGACCCAGTACTTC. Translating it yields CASGQGAGTQYF. The V and J genes are TRBV5-1 and TRBJ2-5; 11 bases fit TRBD1. CDR1 is SGHRS and CDR2 is YFSETQ in the germline V gene. The CDR3 extends over 12 amino acids. V shed 7 bases, J shed 7 bases, and the junction held 3 bases outside the gene matches. Filled out from reference TRBV5-1 and TRBJ2-5, the complete variable domain reads KAGVTQTPRYLIKTRGQQVTLSCSPISGHRSVSWYQQTPGQGLQFLFEYFSETQRNKGNFPGRFSGRQFSNSRSEMNVSTLELGDSALYLCASGQGAGTQYFGPGTRLLVL.

The rearrangement joins TRBV25-1 to TRBJ1-6, with 7 bases lining up with TRBD1. Germline CDR1 MGHDK, CDR2 SYGVNS. The CDR3 spans 14 residues. The J segment lost 7 bases and the V segment lost 3 bases, leaving 3 bases of the junction unmatched. The CDR3 here is CASSDGTENSPLHF. The CDR3 coding sequence is TGTGCCAGCAGTGACGGGACAGAAAATTCACCCCTCCACTTT.